The source of this T cell receptor beta chain is a study of T-cell memory formation after mild COVID-19. For the study at large: The study found TCR clusters largely donor specific.

The CDR3 contains 16 residues. V was shortened by 4 bases and J by 2 bases, with 17 bases between the two germline ends. About this clonotype itself: As yet, its antigen is unknown.

TCR alpha and TCR beta cDNA libraries carrying sample barcodes and UMIs were produced by 5'RACE using constant-segment primers. TCRdb fed the 5' RACE reads into MiXCR, producing one record per CDR3 protein. Among about 170,000 distinct CDR3 sequences listed, over 10% were seen once. Study observations and caveats: The finding that pre-infection memory included some responding clones suggested that cross-reactive memory joined. Whereas later expanders leaned CD4+, clones contracting day 15 to 85 showed a balanced CD4/CD8 makeup.

Sequencing was done on a sample of PBMCs or a T cell subset sorted from them (not recorded which). J is TRBJ1-2 and V is TRBV12-3 or TRBV12-4; no reliable D call. The receptor was isolated from a man in his late teens or twenties who had mild COVID-19 (a few samples of this study predate the infection). Cell type and time point are not known. The CDR3 DNA reads TGTGCCAGCAGTTCCAAGGACCGTATGAGAAACTATGGCTACACCTTC. This translates into CASSSKDRMRNYGYTF.